The next 5 T cell receptor beta chains were all read from a single sample in a study of shared clonotypes between healthy human individuals. Sequencing used immunoSEQ multiplex PCR; TCRdb keeps in-frame clones, though not all of them. Found here are 2 million to 2.5 million clones, 93% of them singletons; the top ten hold roughly 1.8%. CD8 cells regarded as naive lacked CD45RO, were positively chosen for CCR7, and omitted terminally differentiated effector memory CD45RA+ cells. Sequencing was carried out using naive CD8+ T cells from PBMCs. The receptors come from a man younger than 35 in good health. Some clones in this sample may be carry-over from other donors' samples.

This chain links TRBV11-2 with TRBJ2-3; TRBD2 might be the D (6 bases). Trimming stripped 3 bases from V and 2 bases from J, with 18 bases between. This CDR3 has 17 residues. Germline CDR1 reads SGHAT; CDR2 reads FQNNGV. CDR3 loop: CASSLVPPGTPTDTQYF. DNA of the CDR3: TGTGCCAGCAGCTTGGTTCCCCCCGGGACTCCCACAGATACGCAGTATTTT.

For this clone: Other DNA sequences from this sample encode an identical CDR3 as well. V and J are TRBV19 and TRBJ1-1; weak D call: TRBD1 (5 bases). This CDR3 spans 14 amino acids. Germline CDR1 and CDR2: LNHDA and SQIVND (reference sequence). Trimming left V 5 bases short and J 0 bases short, with 10 bases between. The CDR3 region has the DNA TGTGCCAGTAGTTCGGGGGAGTTGAACACTGAAGCTTTCTTT. Its protein product is CASSSGELNTEAFF.

This clone was observed a single time. V and J are TRBV5-1 and TRBJ1-1; no clear D gene. V lost 4 bases to trimming and J lost 6 bases, with 19 bases between them. Looked up from germline, CDR1 is SGHRS and CDR2 is YFSETQ. This CDR3 region has 15 residues. CDR3 nucleotide sequence: TGCGCCAGCAGCACAGATGTTCGGTCGCACGCTGAAGCTTTCTTT. It codes for CASSTDVRSHAEAFF.

This chain uses TRBV28 with TRBJ2-3, with D uncertain. V lost 4 bases and J 1 base, leaving 12 bases between the germline ends. Germline V lookup: CDR1 MDHEN, CDR2 SYDVKM. The length of the CDR3 is 15 residues. DNA for the CDR3: TGTGCCAGCAGTTCCCGATTCGAAGGCACAGATACGCAGTATTTT. Translation: CASSSRFEGTDTQYF.

The chain is built from TRBV9 and TRBJ2-2; D not certain. Germline V CDR1 and CDR2: SGDLS, YYNGEE. V was cut by 3 bases and J by 6 bases, with 9 bases left in between. The CDR3 spans 13 residues. As DNA, the CDR3 is TGTGCCAGCAGCGCCAGACCTTCCGGGGAGCTGTTTTTT. Protein product: CASSARPSGELFF. Drawing the rest from reference TRBV9 and TRBJ2-2, the complete variable domain is DSGVTQTPKHLITATGQRVTLRCSPRSGDLSVYWYQQSLDQGLQFLIQYYNGEERAKGNILERFSAQQFPDLHSELNLSSLELGDSALYFCASSARPSGELFFGEGSRLTVL.